Below, one T cell receptor (beta chain) is given with its context. This clonotype has just a few counts. What antigen it recognizes has not been identified. No base qualities exist here, and no much larger clone lies one base off it. Only healthy Caucasian donors were included. The twin cohort consisted of three pairs of female monozygotic twins, all aged roughly 18 to 30 years. Peripheral blood mononuclear cells were used as the source from which RNA for TCR libraries was isolated. The library was produced with 5' RACE. The sample was run on an Illumina HiSeq 2000. Template switching added a universal primer binding site, and the final cDNA carried a unique molecular identifier that allowed TCR cDNA molecules to be counted accurately. Specific primers in the conserved constant-segment region were used to synthesize first-strand cDNA for the TCR alpha and beta chains. To control for contamination, every cDNA library carried two barcodes: a SMART-Mk sample barcode plus Illumina barcodes. TruSeq adapter sequences along with Illumina sample barcodes were introduced in two successive PCR steps. The Illumina HiSeq platform was used with custom primers to sequence TCR alpha and beta cDNA libraries. In the source study's methods: Raw reads were processed with MiGEC to extract unique molecular identifiers, and MiXCR was used to determine CDR3 positions. For each individual, recombination models were inferred using an EM algorithm with the repgenHMM and IGoR tools. Shared clonotype analysis was performed with the tcR package in R, normalizing sharing by the product of cloneset sizes. To study raw recombination without the effects of thymic and clonal selection, out-of-frame nonproductive sequences were analyzed. TCRdb reworked the public reads: Q25 trimming with fastp, MiXCR clone assembly, productive beta chains retained. Each record represents a unique CDR3 protein, reported with the most common genes and DNA among its rows. The V and J calls here are based on TCRdb, not the publication. The sample table contains 550,000 to 700,000 distinct CDR3 sequences; only one count was recorded for roughly 20% of them. The ten largest clones represent roughly 4% of the sample.

This entry belongs to a study of identical twins (dated by TCRdb to the mid-2010s). The study in broad terms: To test whether fetal clonotypes persist, this study deep-sequenced TCR alpha and beta repertoires from monozygotic twins, from unrelated adults of various ages, and from cord blood. To rule out contamination, replicate twin experiments were performed at different times with different library preparation protocols.

Study-level results and caveats: The excess sharing between twins in beta out-of-frame sequences was weaker because fewer shared sequences reduced the signal-to-noise ratio. Abundant cord blood beta clonotypes carried fewer insertions; young adult naive repertoires showed a weaker similar trend, while memory repertoires showed none. In monozygotic twins, out-of-frame TCR alpha sharing was systematically underestimated by recombination models, although the models agreed with sharing between unrelated individuals. Invariant T cells such as MAIT and iNKT could partly confound zero-insertion analyses, although diverse VJ usage argued against such confounding for most clonotypes. Because the same donors could not be followed over many years, the conclusions relied on cross-sectional statistical analysis. Compared with coincidental sharing between unrelated individuals, out-of-frame TCR alpha sequences shared between twins had an excess of sequences with low generation probability.

CDR1 SGHRS and CDR2 YFSETQ were looked up in the germline V gene. V has 2 bases trimmed and J has 5 bases trimmed; junction bases matching no gene number 16. Its CDR3 holds 17 amino acids, cysteine through phenylalanine. The CDR3 DNA has 51 bases and is translated from base 1. The sample was also reused in another study, on T cells expressing NK-cell markers. Taken from the second paper: In sorted CD3+CD56+NKG2C+, CD3+CD56+NKG2C- and CD3+CD56-NKG2C+ T-cell subsets from 8 or 9 donors, TCR beta-chain repertoires were profiled. Of the eight sequenced donors, seven were found to be HCMV-seropositive and one was found to be HCMV-seronegative. To restrict sorting to alphabetaTCR-expressing T cells, an anti-gammadeltaTCR antibody was added in several experiments. In several donors, the dominant CD3+CD56+NKG2C+ clonotypes were among the top 10 CD8+ clonotypes and accounted for 1.0-7.0% of CD8+ T cells. Those dominant clonotypes were again the most abundant among CD3+CD56-NKG2C+ cells in several donors, at roughly 25-60.1%. It remained unclear whether the expanded NKG2C-expressing T cell clones were specific for HCMV antigens. Randomly selected healthy volunteers, three men and five women, were used as the eight sequenced donors. HCMV serostatus was determined by detecting HCMV-specific IgG in serum with a commercial ELISA kit. For about 6 donors, unsorted PBMC were also used to sequence bulk peripheral blood T-cell repertoires. MIGEC handled demultiplexing of the reads and grouping by UMI, while MiTCR was used to assemble and quantify clonotypes. To exclude erroneous sequences, any TCR cDNA sequence not supported by at least two reads was discarded. The tcR package was used for downstream repertoire analysis, and clonotypes were matched across fractions by CDR3 nucleotide sequence plus V segment. VDJmatch was used to annotate antigen specificity against VDJdb, with one amino acid substitution in CDR3 permitted.

The sequence came from a woman aged 18 to 35 in good health. Material for sequencing was PBMCs. The chain uses TRBV5-1 and TRBJ2-7; 7 central bases correspond to TRBD2. Read as DNA, the sequence is TGCGCCAGCAGCTTCGGACTAGAAGCAGTTGGGACCAACGAGCAGTACTTC. Its product reads: CASSFGLEAVGTNEQYF.